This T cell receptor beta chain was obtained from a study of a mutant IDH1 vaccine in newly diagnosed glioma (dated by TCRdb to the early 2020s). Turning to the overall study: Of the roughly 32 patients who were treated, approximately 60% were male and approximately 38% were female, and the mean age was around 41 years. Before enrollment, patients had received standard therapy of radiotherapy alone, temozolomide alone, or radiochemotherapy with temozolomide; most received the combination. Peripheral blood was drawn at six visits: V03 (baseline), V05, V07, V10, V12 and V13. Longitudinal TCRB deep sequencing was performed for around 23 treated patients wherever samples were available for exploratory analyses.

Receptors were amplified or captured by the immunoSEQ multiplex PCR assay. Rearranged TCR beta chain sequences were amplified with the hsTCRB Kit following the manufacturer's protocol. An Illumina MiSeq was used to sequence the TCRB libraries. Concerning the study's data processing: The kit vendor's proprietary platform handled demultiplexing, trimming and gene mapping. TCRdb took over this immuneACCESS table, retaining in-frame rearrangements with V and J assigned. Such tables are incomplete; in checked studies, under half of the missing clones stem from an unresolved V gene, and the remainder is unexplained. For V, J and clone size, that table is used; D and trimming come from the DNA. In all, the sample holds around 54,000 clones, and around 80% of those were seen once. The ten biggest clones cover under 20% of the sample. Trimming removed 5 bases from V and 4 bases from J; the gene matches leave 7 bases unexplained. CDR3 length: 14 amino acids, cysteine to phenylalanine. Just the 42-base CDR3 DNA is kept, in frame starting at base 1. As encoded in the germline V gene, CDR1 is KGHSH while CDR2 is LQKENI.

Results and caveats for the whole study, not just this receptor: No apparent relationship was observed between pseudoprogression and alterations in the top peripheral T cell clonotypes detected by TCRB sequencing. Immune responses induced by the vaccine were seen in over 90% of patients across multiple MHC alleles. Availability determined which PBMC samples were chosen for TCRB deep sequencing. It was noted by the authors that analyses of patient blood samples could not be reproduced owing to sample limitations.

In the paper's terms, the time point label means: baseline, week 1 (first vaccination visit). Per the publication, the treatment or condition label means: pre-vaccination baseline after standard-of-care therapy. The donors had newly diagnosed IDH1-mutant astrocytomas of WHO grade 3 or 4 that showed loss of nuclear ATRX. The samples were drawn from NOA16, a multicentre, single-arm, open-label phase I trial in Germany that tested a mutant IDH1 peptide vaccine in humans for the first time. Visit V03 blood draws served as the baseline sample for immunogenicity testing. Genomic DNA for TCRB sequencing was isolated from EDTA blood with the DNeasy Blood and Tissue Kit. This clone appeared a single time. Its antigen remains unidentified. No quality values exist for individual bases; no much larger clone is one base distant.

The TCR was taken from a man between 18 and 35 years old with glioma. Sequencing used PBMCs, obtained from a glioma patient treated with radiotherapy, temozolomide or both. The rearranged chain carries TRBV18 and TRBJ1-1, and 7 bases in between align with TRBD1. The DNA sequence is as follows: TGTGCCAGCTCAGACTACGCAGGGGGCACTGAAGCTTTCTTT. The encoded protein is CASSDYAGGTEAFF.